This T cell receptor beta chain was sequenced in a study of Ad26.COV2.S vaccination and SARS-CoV-2 variants. Overall study: Enrolled in COV1001, the donor was in the Ad26.COV2.S trial arm, which received the vaccine. Intramuscularly, Ad26.COV2.S was given either once or twice, 56 days apart.

As for this clone: The antigen is undetermined.

V lost 5 bases to trimming and J lost 4 bases, with 15 bases between them. CDR1 is SEHNR, CDR2 FQNEAQ, per germline (reference sequence). The CDR3 covers 15 residues. The treatment: some 20 received Ad26.COV2.S at low or high dose, single or two shots; five or six received placebo; per-sample allocation not given. Day 63 after the first injection of vaccine or placebo was the sampling time. Built on an Ad26 vector, the vaccine expressed Wuhan-strain SARS-CoV-2 spike. Study results and limitations: Spike-specific responses of CD8+ and CD4+ T cells were reported to display substantial breadth after vaccination.

Data came from immunoSEQ multiplex PCR; TCRdb stores just in-frame clones and leaves some out. The sample carries 350,000 to 400,000 clones, about 88% recorded once. Sample: peripheral blood, taken in a trial of Ad26.COV2.S vaccine versus placebo. This TCR was sampled from a person between 18 and 65 years old who received the Ad26.COV2.S COVID-19 vaccine or a placebo. This chain uses TRBV7-9 with TRBJ2-1; a possible D gene is TRBD2 (5 bases). CDR3 loop: CASSPSGWAYNEQFF. For the CDR3, the DNA is TGTGCCAGCAGCCCCAGCGGCTGGGCTTACAATGAGCAGTTCTTC. Drawing the rest from reference TRBV7-9 and TRBJ2-1, the complete variable domain is DTGVSQNPRHKITKRGQNVTFRCDPISEHNRLYWYRQTLGQGPEFLTYFQNEAQLEKSRLLSDRFSAERPKGSFSTLEIQRTEQGDSAMYLCASSPSGWAYNEQFFGPGTRLTVL.